This T cell receptor beta chain was observed in a study of shared clonotypes between healthy human individuals. Germline lookup yields CDR1 KGHSH and CDR2 LQKENI. CDR3 size: 15 residues. V lost 5 bases and J 3 bases, leaving 16 bases between the germline ends. Naive-designated CD8 cells lacked CD45RO, were positively enriched for CCR7, and omitted terminally differentiated effector memory CD45RA+ cells. On this clone: Its antigen is as yet unknown.

Study outcomes and limitations: Generation of non-shared clonotypes was less probable than generation of clonotypes shared by all four donors.

Original data processing: Junction-only sequences without quality scores came from ImmunoSEQ, so filtering differed. The repertoire was sequenced with immunoSEQ multiplex PCR; TCRdb's copy has only in-frame clones and lacks some. V and J calls and clone size are given by that table; D and trimming were obtained from the DNA. The data hold about 700,000 clones, with about 90% observed a single time. The sample was naive CD8+ T cells sorted from blood. The clonotype comes from a man in his thirties or forties in good health. V gene TRBV18 combines with J gene TRBJ2-5; D remains ambiguous. CDR3: CASSSYPEKEETQYF. CDR3 DNA sequence: TGTGCCAGCTCATCGTATCCCGAGAAAGAAGAGACCCAGTACTTC.